This T cell receptor (beta chain) is from a study of PD-1 blockade in classical Hodgkin lymphoma. V was pared by 3 bases and J by 4 bases, with 15 bases between. This CDR3 spans 16 amino acids. The germline V gene encodes CDR1 LNHDA and CDR2 SQIVND (reference sequence). Only in-frame clones appear in the TCRdb table, and some are missing; sequencing was by immunoSEQ multiplex PCR. The profile shows tens of thousands of clones, around 67% of them singletons. General observations from the study: Before treatment, complete responders showed about the same diversity as newly diagnosed patients. At baseline, newly diagnosed patients reportedly showed less TCR diversity than healthy donors.

With respect to this clone: The antigen is unknown.

There was relapse after autologous stem cell transplantation in every patient, and there was variation in brentuximab vedotin exposure. V gene TRBV19 combines with J gene TRBJ2-2; D is perhaps TRBD1 (6 bases). Sequences were derived from peripheral blood mononuclear cells (PBMCs), sampled before the second cycle of nivolumab. This TCR came from a human donor with classical Hodgkin lymphoma. The CDR3 protein is CASSIGRGVGTGELFF. The CDR3 bases are TGTGCCAGTAGTATCGGCAGGGGAGTTGGCACCGGGGAGCTGTTTTTT.